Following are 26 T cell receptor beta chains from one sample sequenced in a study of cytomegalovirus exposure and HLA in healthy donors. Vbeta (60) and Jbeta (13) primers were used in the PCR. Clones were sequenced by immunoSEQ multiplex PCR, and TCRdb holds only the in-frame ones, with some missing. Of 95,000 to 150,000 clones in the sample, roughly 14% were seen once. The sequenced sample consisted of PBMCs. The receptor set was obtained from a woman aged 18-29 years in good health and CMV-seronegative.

The CDR3 region is CASSGQTEGGANVLTF. As DNA, the CDR3 is TGTGCCAGCAGTGGACAGACCGAGGGTGGAGCCAACGTCCTGACTTTC. The chain recombines TRBV28 with TRBJ2-6, with D perhaps TRBD1 (6 bases). CDR3 length: 16 amino acids. V was cut by 5 bases and J by 7 bases, with 18 bases left in between. CDR1 MDHEN and CDR2 SYDVKM come from the germline V gene. The full variable domain, its missing parts supplied by reference TRBV28 and TRBJ2-6, is DVKVTQSSRYLVKRTGEKVFLECVQDMDHENMFWYRQDPGLGLRLIYFSYDVKMKEKGDIPEGYSVSREKKERFSLILESASTNQTSMYLCASSGQTEGGANVLTFGAGSRLTVL.

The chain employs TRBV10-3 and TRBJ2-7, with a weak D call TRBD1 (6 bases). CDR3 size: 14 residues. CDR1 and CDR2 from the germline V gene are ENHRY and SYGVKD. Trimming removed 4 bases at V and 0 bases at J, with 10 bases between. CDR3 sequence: CAISGTENSYEQYF. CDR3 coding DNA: TGTGCCATCAGTGGGACAGAAAACTCCTACGAGCAGTACTTC.

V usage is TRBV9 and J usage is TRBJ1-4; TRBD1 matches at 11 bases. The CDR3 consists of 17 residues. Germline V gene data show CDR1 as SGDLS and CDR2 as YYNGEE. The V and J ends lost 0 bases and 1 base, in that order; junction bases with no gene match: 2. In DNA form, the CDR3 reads TGTGCCAGCAGCGTAGGCGGGACAGGGGGAACTAATGAAAAACTGTTTTTT. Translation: CASSVGGTGGTNEKLFF.

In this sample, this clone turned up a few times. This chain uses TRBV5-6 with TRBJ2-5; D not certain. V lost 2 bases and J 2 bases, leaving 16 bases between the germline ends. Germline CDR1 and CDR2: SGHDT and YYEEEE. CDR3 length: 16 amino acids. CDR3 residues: CASSFLANYGQETQYF. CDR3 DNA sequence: TGTGCCAGCAGCTTTTTGGCCAACTACGGGCAAGAGACCCAGTACTTC.

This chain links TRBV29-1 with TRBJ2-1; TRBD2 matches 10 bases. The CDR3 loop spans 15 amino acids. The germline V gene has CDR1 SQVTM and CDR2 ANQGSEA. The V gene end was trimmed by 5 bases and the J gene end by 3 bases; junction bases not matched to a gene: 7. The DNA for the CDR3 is TGCAGCGTTCCGATGACTAGCGGGTTCTACAATGAGCAGTTCTTC. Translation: CSVPMTSGFYNEQFF.

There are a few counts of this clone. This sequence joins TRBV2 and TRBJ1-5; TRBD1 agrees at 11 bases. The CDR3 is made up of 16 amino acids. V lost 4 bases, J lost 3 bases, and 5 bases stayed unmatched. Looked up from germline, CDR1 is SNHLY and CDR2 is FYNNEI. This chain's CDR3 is CASSGTGGASNQPQHF. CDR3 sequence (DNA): TGTGCCAGCAGTGGGACAGGGGGCGCCTCCAATCAGCCCCAGCATTTT.

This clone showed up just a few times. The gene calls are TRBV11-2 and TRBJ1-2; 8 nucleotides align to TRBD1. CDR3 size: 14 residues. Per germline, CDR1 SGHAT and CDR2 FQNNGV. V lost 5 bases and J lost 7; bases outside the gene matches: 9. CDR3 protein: CASSASLDRGGYTF. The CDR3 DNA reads TGTGCCAGCAGCGCGAGCCTCGACAGGGGTGGCTACACCTTC.

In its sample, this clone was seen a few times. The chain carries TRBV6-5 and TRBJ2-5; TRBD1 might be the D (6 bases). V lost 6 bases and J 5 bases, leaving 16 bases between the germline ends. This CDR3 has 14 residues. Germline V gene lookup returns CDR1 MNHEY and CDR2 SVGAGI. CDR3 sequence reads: CASRQVGAGETQYF. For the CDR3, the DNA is TGTGCCAGCAGACAGGTGGGGGCAGGGGAGACCCAGTACTTC.

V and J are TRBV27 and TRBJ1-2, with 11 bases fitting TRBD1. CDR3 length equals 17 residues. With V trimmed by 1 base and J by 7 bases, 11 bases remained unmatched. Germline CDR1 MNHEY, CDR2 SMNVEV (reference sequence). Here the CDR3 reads CASSLLTPGQGVRGYTF. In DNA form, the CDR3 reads TGTGCCAGCAGTTTATTGACCCCGGGACAGGGGGTGCGTGGCTACACCTTC.

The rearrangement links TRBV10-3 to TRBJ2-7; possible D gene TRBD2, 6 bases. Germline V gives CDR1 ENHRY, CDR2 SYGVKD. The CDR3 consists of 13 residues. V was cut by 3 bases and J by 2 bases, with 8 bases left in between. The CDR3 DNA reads TGTGCCATCAGTGAAGGAGGGACCTACGAGCAGTACTTC. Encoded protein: CAISEGGTYEQYF.

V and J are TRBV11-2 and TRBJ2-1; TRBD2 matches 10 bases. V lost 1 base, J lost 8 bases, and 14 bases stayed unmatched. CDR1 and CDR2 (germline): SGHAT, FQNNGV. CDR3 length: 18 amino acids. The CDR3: CASSLAAARWGLAHEQFF. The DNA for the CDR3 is TGTGCCAGCAGCTTAGCGGCTGCGAGGTGGGGACTAGCGCATGAGCAGTTCTTC.

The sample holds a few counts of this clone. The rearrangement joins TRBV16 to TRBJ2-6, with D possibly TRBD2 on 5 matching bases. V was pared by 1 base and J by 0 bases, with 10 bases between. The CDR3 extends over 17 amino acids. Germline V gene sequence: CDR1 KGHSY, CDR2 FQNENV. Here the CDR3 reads CASSQLGLDSGANVLTF. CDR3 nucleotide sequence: TGTGCCAGCAGCCAATTAGGACTTGACTCTGGGGCCAACGTCCTGACTTTC. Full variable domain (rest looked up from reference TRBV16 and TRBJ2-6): GEEVAQTPKHLVRGEGQKAKLYCAPIKGHSYVFWYQQVLKNEFKFLISFQNENVFDETGMPKERFSAKCLPNSPCSLEIQATKLEDSAVYFCASSQLGLDSGANVLTFGAGSRLTVL.

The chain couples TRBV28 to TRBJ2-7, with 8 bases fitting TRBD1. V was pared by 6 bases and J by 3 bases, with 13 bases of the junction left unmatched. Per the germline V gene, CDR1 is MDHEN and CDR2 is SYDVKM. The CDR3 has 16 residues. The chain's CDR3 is CASSQNPGQVDYEQYF. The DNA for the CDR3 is TGTGCCAGCAGCCAGAACCCGGGACAGGTGGACTACGAGCAGTACTTC. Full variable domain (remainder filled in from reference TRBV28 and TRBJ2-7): DVKVTQSSRYLVKRTGEKVFLECVQDMDHENMFWYRQDPGLGLRLIYFSYDVKMKEKGDIPEGYSVSREKKERFSLILESASTNQTSMYLCASSQNPGQVDYEQYFGPGTRLTVT.

CDR3 nucleotides: TGTGCCAGCACGGACAGAAAAGAGACCCAGTACTTC. Amino acids: CASTDRKETQYF. The chain joins TRBV6-5 to TRBJ2-5; maybe TRBD1 (6 bases). Germline V CDR1 and CDR2: MNHEY, SVGAGI. Deletions cut 7 bases from V and 3 bases from J, with 9 bases between. The CDR3 spans 12 residues.

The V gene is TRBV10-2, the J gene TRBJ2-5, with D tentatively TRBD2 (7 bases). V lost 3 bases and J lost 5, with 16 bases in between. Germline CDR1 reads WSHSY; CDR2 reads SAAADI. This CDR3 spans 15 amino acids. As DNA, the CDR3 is TGCGCCAGCAGTGATTCGGGGGGCGGTCTGGAGACCCAGTACTTC. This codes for CASSDSGGGLETQYF.

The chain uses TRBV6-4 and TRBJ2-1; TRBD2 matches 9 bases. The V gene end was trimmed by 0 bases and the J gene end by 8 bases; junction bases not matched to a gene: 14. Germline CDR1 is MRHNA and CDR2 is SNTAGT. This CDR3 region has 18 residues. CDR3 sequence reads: CASSDSKSGGNPCDEQFF. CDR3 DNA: TGTGCCAGCAGTGACTCGAAGAGCGGGGGGAATCCTTGCGATGAGCAGTTCTTC.

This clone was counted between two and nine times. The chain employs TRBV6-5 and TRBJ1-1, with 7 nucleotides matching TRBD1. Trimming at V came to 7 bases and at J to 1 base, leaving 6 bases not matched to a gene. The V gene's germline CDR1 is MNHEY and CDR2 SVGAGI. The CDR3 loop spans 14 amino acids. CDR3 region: CASTTGQANTEAFF. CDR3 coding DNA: TGTGCCAGCACCACCGGACAGGCGAACACTGAAGCTTTCTTT.

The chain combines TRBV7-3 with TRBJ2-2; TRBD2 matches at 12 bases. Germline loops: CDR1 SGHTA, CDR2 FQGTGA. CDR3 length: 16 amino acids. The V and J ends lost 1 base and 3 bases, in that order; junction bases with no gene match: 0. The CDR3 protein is CASSLRLAGDTGELFF. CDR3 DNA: TGTGCCAGCAGCTTAAGACTAGCGGGAGACACCGGGGAGCTGTTTTTT.

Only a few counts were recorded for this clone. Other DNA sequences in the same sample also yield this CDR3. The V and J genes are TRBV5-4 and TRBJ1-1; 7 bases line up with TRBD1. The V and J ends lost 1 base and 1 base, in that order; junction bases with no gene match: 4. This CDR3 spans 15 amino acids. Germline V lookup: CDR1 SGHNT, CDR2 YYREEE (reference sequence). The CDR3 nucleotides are TGTGCCAGCAGCTTGCCGGACAGGAGGAACACTGAAGCTTTCTTT. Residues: CASSLPDRRNTEAFF.

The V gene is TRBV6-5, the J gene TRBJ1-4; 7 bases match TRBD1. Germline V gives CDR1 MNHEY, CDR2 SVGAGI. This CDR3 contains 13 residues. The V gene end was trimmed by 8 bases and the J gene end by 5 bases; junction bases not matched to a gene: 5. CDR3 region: CASGDSRNEKLFF. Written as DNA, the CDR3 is TGTGCCAGCGGGGACAGTCGGAATGAAAAACTGTTTTTT.

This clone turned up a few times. CDR3 sequence (DNA): TGTGCCAGCAGCCAGGGACAGGGGAGGGAGACCCAGTACTTC. As protein: CASSQGQGRETQYF. The V call is TRBV7-9, the J call TRBJ2-5; 10 bases agree with TRBD1. Germline loops: CDR1 SEHNR, CDR2 FQNEAQ (reference sequence). V was pared by 5 bases and J by 5 bases, with 5 bases of the junction left unmatched. The CDR3 runs to 14 residues.

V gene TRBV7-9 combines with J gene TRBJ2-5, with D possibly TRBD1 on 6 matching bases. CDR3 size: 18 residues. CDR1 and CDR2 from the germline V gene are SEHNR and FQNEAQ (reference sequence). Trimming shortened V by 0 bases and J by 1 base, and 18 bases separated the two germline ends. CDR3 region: CASSLAQGPRPFQETQYF. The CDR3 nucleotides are TGTGCCAGCAGCTTAGCCCAGGGGCCCCGTCCTTTCCAAGAGACCCAGTACTTC.

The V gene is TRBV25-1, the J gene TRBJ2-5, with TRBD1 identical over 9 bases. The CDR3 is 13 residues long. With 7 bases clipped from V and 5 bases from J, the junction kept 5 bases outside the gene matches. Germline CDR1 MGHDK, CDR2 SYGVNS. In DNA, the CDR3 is TGTGCCAGCACCGGGACAGGGAGGGAGACCCAGTACTTC. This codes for CASTGTGRETQYF.

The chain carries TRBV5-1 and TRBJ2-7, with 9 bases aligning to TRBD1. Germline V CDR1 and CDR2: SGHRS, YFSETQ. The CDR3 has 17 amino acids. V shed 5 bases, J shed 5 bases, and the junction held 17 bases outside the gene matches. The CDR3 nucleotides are TGCGCCAGCAGTAGTGAGGGACAGGGATTAACTGTGGACGAGCAGTACTTC. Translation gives CASSSEGQGLTVDEQYF. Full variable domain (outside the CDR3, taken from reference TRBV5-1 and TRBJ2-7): KAGVTQTPRYLIKTRGQQVTLSCSPISGHRSVSWYQQTPGQGLQFLFEYFSETQRNKGNFPGRFSGRQFSNSRSEMNVSTLELGDSALYLCASSSEGQGLTVDEQYFGPGTRLTVT.

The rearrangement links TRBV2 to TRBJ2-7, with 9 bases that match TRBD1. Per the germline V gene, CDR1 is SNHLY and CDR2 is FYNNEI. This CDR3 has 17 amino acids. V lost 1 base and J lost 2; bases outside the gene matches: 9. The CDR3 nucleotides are TGTGCCAGCAGTGAAGGACCGCGGGACAGGGACACCTACGAGCAGTACTTC. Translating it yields CASSEGPRDRDTYEQYF.

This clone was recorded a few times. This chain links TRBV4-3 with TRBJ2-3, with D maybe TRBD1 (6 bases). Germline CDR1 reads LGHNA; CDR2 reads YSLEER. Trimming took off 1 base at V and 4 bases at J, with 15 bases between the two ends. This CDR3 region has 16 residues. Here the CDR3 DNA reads TGCGCCAGCAGCCAAGCTAGTACAGGGACCGCAGATACGCAGTATTTT. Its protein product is CASSQASTGTADTQYF.